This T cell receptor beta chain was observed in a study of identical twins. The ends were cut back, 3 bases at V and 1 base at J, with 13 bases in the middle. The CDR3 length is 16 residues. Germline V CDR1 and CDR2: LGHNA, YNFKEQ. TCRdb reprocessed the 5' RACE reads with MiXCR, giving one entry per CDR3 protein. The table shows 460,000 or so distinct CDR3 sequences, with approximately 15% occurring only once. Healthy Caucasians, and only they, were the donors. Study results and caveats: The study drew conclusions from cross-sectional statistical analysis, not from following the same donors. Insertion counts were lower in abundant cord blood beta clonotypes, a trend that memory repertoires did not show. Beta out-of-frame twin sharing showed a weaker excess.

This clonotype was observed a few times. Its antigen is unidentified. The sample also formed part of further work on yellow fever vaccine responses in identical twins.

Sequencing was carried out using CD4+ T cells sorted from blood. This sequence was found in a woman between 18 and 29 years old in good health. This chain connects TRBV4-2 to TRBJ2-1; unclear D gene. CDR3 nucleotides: TGTGCCAGCAGCCATCAGGAGTTCTCTTCCTACAATGAGCAGTTCTTC. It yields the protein CASSHQEFSSYNEQFF.